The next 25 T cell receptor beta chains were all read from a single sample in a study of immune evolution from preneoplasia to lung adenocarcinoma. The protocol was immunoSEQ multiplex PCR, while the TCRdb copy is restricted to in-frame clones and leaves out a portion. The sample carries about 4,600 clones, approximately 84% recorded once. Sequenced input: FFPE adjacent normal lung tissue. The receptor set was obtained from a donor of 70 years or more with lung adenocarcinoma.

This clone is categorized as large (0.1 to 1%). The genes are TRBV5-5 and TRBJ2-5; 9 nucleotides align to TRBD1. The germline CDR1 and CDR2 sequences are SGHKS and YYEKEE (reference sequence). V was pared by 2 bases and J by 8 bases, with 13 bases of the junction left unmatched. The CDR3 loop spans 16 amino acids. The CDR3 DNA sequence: TGTGCCAGCAGCTTTGAGGGACAGGGAGGGTTGGGTACCCAGTACTTC. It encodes CASSFEGQGGLGTQYF.

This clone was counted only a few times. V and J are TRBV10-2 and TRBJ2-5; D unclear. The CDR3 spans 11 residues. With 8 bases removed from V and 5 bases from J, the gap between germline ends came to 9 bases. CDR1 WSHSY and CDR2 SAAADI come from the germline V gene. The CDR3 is CASGIGETQYF. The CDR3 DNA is TGCGCCAGCGGGATTGGGGAGACCCAGTACTTC.

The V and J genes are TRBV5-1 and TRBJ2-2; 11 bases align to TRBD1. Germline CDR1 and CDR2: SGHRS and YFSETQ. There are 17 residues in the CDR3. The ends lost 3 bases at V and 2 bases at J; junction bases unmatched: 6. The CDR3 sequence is CASSYRTGGLNTGELFF. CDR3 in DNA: TGCGCCAGCAGCTACCGGACAGGGGGCCTAAACACCGGGGAGCTGTTTTTT.

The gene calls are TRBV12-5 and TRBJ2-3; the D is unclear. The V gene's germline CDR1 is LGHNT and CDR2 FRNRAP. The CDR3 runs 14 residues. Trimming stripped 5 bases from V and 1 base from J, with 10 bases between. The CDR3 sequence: CASGGQDRTDTQYF. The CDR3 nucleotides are TGTGCTAGTGGTGGGCAGGACCGCACAGATACGCAGTATTTT.

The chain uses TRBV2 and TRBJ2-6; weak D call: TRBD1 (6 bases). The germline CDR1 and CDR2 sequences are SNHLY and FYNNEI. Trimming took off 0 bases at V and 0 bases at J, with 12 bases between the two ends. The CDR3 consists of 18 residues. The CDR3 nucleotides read TGTGCCAGCAGTGAAGCGCTAAGGGGGAGCTCTGGGGCCAACGTCCTGACTTTC. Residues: CASSEALRGSSGANVLTF.

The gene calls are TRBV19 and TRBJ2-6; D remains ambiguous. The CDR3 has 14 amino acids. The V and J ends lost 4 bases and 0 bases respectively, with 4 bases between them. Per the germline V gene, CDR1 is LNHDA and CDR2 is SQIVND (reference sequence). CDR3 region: CASSTDSGANVLTF. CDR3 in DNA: TGTGCCAGTAGTACAGACTCTGGGGCCAACGTCCTGACTTTC.

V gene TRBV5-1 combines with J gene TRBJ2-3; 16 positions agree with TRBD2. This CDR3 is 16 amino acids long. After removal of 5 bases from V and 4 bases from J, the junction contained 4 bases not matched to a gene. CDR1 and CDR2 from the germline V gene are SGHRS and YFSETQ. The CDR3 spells CASRKGLAGGADTQYF. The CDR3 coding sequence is TGCGCCAGCAGAAAGGGACTAGCGGGAGGGGCAGATACGCAGTATTTT.

CDR3 DNA: TGTGCCAGTACGAATCCTTACAGGACGCAAGAGACCCAGTACTTC. It codes for CASTNPYRTQETQYF. The chain employs TRBV21-1 and TRBJ2-5; the D segment call TRBD1 is taken from the table without a DNA check. TRBV21-1 is designated a pseudogene. The CDR3 consists of 15 residues.

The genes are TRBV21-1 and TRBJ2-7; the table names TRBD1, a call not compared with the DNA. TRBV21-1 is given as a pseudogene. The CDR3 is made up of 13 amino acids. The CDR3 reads CASLQGPSYEQYF. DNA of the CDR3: TGTGCCAGCTTACAGGGTCCTTCCTACGAGCAGTACTTC.

Here the CDR3 DNA reads TGTGCCATCAGTACCGGGACTAGCGGGGGTTTGAGCACAGATACGCAGTATTTT. Protein product: CAISTGTSGGLSTDTQYF. The rearrangement joins TRBV10-3 to TRBJ2-3, with 14 positions matching TRBD2. V lost 5 bases to trimming and J lost 0 bases; unmatched junction nucleotides: 7. Germline CDR1 ENHRY, CDR2 SYGVKD. The CDR3 has 18 amino acids.

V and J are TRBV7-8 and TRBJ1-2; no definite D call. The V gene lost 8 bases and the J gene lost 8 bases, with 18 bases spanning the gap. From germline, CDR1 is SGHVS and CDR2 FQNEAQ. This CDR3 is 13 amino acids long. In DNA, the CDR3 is TGTGCCAGCGCCCAAGATCGAGCAGGAGGCTACACCTTC. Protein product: CASAQDRAGGYTF.

CDR3 sequence: CSARGGGWAFF. The CDR3 coding sequence is TGCAGTGCTAGGGGAGGTGGGTGGGCTTTCTTT. The rearrangement joins TRBV20-1 to TRBJ1-1; no clear D. Germline assignment: CDR1 DFQATT and CDR2 SNEGSKA (reference sequence). The CDR3 length is 11 residues. Trimming removed 3 bases at V and 11 bases at J, with 13 bases between.

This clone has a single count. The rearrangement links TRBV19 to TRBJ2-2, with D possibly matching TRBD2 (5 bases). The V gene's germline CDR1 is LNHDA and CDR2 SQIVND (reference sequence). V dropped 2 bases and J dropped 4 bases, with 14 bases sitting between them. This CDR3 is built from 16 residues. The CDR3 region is CASSISERRGTGELFF. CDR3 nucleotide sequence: TGTGCCAGTAGTATATCGGAGCGGAGAGGCACCGGGGAGCTGTTTTTT.

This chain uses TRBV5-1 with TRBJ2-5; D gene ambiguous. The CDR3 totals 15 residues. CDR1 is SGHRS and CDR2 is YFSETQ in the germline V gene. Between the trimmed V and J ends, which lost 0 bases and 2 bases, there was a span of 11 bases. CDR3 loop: CASSLGLGGQETQYF. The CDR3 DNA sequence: TGCGCCAGCAGCTTGGGGTTGGGCGGACAAGAGACCCAGTACTTC.

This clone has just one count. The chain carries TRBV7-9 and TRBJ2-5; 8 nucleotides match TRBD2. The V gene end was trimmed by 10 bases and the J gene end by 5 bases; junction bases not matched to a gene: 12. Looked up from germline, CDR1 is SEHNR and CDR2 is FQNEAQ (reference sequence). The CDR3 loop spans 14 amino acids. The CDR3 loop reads CATRPGLGAETQYF. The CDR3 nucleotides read TGTGCCACCAGACCGGGACTAGGAGCGGAGACCCAGTACTTC.

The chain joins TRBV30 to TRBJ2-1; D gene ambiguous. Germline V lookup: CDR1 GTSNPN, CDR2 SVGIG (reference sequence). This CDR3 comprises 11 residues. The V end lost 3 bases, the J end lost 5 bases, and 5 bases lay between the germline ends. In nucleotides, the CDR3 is TGTGCCTGGAGGAACAACAATGAGCAGTTCTTC. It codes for CAWRNNNEQFF.

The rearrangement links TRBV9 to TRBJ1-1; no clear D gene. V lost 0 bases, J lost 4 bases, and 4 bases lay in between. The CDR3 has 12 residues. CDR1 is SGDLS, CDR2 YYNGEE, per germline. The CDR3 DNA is TGTGCCAGCAGCGTAGAAGGCACTGAAGCTTTCTTT. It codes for CASSVEGTEAFF.

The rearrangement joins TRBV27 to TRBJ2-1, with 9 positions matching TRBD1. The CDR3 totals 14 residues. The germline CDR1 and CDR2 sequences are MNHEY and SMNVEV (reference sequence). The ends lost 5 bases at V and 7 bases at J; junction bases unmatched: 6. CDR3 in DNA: TGTGCCAGCAGTCTAGGGACAGGGTGGAATGAGCAGTTCTTC. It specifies CASSLGTGWNEQFF.

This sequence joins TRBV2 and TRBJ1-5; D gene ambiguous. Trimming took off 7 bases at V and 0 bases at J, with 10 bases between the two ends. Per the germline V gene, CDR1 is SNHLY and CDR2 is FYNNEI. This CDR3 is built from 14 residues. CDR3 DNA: TGTGCCAGCAAGATATCGGGTAGCAATCAGCCCCAGCATTTT. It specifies CASKISGSNQPQHF.

CDR3 bases: TGTGCCAGTAGGGATGGCCCTAACTATGGCTACACCTTC. Amino acid sequence: CASRDGPNYGYTF. The V and J genes are TRBV19 and TRBJ1-2; D is undetermined. Trimming left V 6 bases short and J 0 bases short, with 8 bases between. The CDR3 runs 13 residues. Germline V gene sequence: CDR1 LNHDA, CDR2 SQIVND (reference sequence). The variable domain in full, with the rest retrieved from reference TRBV19 and TRBJ1-2, is DGGITQSPKYLFRKEGQNVTLSCEQNLNHDAMYWYRQDPGQGLRLIYYSQIVNDFQKGDIAEGYSVSREKKESFPLTVTSAQKNPTAFYLCASRDGPNYGYTFGSGTRLTVV.

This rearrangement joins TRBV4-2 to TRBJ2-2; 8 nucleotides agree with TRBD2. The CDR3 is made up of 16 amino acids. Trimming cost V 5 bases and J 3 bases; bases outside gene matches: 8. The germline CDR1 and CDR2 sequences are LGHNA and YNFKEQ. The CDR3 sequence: CASSIQAGADTGELFF. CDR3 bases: TGTGCCAGCAGCATCCAAGCGGGAGCTGACACCGGGGAGCTGTTTTTT.

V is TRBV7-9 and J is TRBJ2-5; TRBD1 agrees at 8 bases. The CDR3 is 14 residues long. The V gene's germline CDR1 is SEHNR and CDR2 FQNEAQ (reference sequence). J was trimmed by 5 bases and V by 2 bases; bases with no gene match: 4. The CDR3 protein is CASSLQGAQETQYF. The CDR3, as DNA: TGTGCCAGCAGCTTACAGGGGGCGCAGGAGACCCAGTACTTC. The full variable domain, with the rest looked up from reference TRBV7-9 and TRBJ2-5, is DTGVSQNPRHKITKRGQNVTFRCDPISEHNRLYWYRQTLGQGPEFLTYFQNEAQLEKSRLLSDRFSAERPKGSFSTLEIQRTEQGDSAMYLCASSLQGAQETQYFGPGTRLLVL.

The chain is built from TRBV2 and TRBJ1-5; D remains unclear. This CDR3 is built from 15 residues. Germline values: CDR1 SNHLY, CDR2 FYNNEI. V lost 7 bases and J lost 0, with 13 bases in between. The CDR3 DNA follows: TGTGCCAGCAAGGGTCGGGCATATAGCAATCAGCCCCAGCATTTT. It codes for CASKGRAYSNQPQHF.

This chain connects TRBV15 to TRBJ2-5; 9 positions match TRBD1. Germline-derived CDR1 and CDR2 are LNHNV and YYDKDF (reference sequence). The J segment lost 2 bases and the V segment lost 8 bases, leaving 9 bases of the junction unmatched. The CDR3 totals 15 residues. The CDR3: CATVDRDRGQETQYF. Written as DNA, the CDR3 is TGTGCCACCGTAGATCGAGACAGGGGGCAAGAGACCCAGTACTTC.

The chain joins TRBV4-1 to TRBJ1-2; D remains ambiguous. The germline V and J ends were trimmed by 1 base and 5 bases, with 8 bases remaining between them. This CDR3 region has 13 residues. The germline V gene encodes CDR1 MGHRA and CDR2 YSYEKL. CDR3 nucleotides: TGCGCCAGCAGCCAAGGAAGACAATATGGCTACACCTTC. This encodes CASSQGRQYGYTF.